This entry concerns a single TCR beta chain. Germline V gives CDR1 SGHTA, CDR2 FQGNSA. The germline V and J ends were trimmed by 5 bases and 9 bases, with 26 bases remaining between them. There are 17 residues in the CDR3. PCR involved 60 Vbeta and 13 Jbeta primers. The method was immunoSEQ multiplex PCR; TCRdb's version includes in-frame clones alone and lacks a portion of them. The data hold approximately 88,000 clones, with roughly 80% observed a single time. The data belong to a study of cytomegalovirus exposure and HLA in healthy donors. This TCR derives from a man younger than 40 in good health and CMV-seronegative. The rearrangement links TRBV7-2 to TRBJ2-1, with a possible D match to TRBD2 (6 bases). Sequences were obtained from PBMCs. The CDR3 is CASSPASTSSFLSEQFF. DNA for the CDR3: TGTGCCAGCAGCCCGGCTTCGACTAGTTCGTTCCTAAGTGAGCAGTTCTTC.